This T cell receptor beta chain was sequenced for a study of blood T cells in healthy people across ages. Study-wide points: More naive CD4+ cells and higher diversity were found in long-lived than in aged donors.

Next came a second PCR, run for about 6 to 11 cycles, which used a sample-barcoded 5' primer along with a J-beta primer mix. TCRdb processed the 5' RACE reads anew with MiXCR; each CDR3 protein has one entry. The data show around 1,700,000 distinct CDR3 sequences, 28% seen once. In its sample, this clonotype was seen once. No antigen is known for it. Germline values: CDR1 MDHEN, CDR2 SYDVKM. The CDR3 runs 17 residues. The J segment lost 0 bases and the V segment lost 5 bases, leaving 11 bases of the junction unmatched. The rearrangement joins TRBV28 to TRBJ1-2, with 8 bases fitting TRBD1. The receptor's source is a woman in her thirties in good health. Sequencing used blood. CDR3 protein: CASSLRDRTLPNYGYTF. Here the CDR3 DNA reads TGTGCCAGCAGTCTCCGGGACAGGACTCTCCCTAACTATGGCTACACCTTC.